Included here is one TCR beta chain sequence, with context. The CDR3 is made up of 12 amino acids. V was clipped by 5 bases and J by 5 bases; unmatched bases: 1. In germline, CDR1 is SGHVS, CDR2 FQNEAQ. Repertoires were generated with immunoSEQ multiplex PCR, while TCRdb's copy carries only in-frame clones and drops some. The top ten hold 3.5% to 4% of the sample, which has tens of thousands of clones, 85% seen once. These data originate in a study of OX40 agonist ivuxolimab in advanced cancers. The starting material was CD4+ or CD8+ T cells sorted from blood, obtained in a trial of the OX40 agonist ivuxolimab. The V and J genes are TRBV7-8 and TRBJ2-3; 7 bases align to TRBD2. The clonotype was recovered from an adult with an advanced solid tumor such as melanoma, head and neck, liver or kidney cancer. CDR3: CASSPGGDTQYF. CDR3 nucleotide sequence: TGTGCCAGCAGCCCGGGAGGAGATACGCAGTATTTT.